Listed here is a single T cell receptor beta chain. At the DNA level, this CDR3 is encoded by other sequences in the same sample as well. Profiling relied on immunoSEQ multiplex PCR, and the TCRdb table lists in-frame clones only, not all of them. The sample yields tens of thousands of clones, 88% seen once. The length of the CDR3 is 15 residues. Germline V lookup: CDR1 SGDLS, CDR2 YYNGEE. V dropped 4 bases and J dropped 1; count of bases not matched to a gene: 4. This sample was taken from a study of T cell changes during pregnancy in multiple sclerosis. This clonotype was sampled from a female donor in good health, enrolled as a control in a pregnancy study. The material was CD8+ T cells from peripheral blood mononuclear cells, obtained after pregnancy. The V call is TRBV9, the J call TRBJ2-3; 9 nucleotides match TRBD2. The CDR3 DNA reads as TGTGCCAGCAGCCCCTCTAGCGGGGGCACAGATACGCAGTATTTT. It translates to CASSPSSGGTDTQYF. The full variable domain, its missing parts supplied by reference TRBV9 and TRBJ2-3, is DSGVTQTPKHLITATGQRVTLRCSPRSGDLSVYWYQQSLDQGLQFLIQYYNGEERAKGNILERFSAQQFPDLHSELNLSSLELGDSALYFCASSPSSGGTDTQYFGPGTRLTVL.